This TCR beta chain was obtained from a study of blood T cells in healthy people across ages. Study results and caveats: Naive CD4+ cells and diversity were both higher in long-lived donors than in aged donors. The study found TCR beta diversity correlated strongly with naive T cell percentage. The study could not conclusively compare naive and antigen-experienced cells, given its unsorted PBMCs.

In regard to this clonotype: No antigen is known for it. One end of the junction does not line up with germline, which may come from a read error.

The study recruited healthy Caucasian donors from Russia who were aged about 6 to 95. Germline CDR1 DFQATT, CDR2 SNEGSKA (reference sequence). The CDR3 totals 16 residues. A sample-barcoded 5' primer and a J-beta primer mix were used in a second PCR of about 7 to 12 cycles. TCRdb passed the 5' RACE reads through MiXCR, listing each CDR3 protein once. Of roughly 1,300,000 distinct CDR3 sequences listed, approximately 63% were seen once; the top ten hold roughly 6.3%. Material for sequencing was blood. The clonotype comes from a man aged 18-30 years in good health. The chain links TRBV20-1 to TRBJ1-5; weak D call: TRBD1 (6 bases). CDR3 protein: CSATTGKPYSNRPQHF. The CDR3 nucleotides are TGCAGTGCAACTACAGGGAAACCATATAGCAATCGGCCCCAGCATTTT.